This T cell receptor beta chain was captured by sequencing in a study of response to subunit inactivated influenza vaccine. Overall study results and limits: Authors suggested that a seasonal influenza vaccination recruits few new T cells each time.

V was cut by 8 bases and J by 0 bases, with 5 bases left in between. CDR3 size: 12 residues. Germline CDR1 SGHVS, CDR2 FNYEAQ. Via MiXCR, TCRdb re-called the RT-PCR reads, giving one row per CDR3 protein. Of hundreds of thousands of distinct CDR3 sequences in the sample, about 18% were seen once. This clonotype was picked up many times. The antigen is unknown. The material sequenced was PBMCs from blood, taken around 5 days after vaccination. This TCR derives from a man in his fifties or sixties who received an inactivated influenza vaccine. The V and J genes are TRBV7-6 and TRBJ2-1, with D unclear. CDR3 region: CASPHSYNEQFF. CDR3 in DNA: TGTGCCAGCCCTCACTCCTACAATGAGCAGTTCTTC.